The 4 T cell receptor beta chains below were found in one sample sequenced in a study of vaccination effects on CD4 cells after COVID-19. Some clones are missing from TCRdb's copy, which holds only in-frame ones; the method was immunoSEQ multiplex PCR. In the table there are under 50,000 clones, around 74% of which are singletons. On approximately day 9 of culture, CD4+ T cells were separated out. No cognate antigen is known for these TCRs. Sample: CD4+ T cells from PBMCs cultured without peptide, taken before COVID-19 vaccination. The origin of the receptors is a human donor who had a prior SARS-CoV-2 infection.

The chain joins TRBV29-1 to TRBJ1-1, with 7 bases lining up with TRBD1. The germline V gene encodes CDR1 SQVTM and CDR2 ANQGSEA. Losses at the gene ends were 6 bases for V and 4 bases for J; bases not matched to a gene: 17. There are 16 residues in the CDR3. The CDR3 bases are TGCAGCGTCATACAGGGGCAGGGTGGTTTAGTCACTGAAGCTTTCTTT. Translating gives CSVIQGQGGLVTEAFF.

This clone has more than one count but fewer than ten. This chain joins TRBV3-1 (or the pseudogene TRBV3-2) and TRBJ1-5, with D possibly TRBD1 on 6 matching bases. CDR3 length equals 17 residues. Germline lookup yields CDR1 LGHDT and CDR2 YNNKEL (reference sequence). V gave up 0 bases and J gave up 0 bases, with 12 bases separating them. CDR3 amino acids: CASSQDPGALSNQPQHF. In DNA, the CDR3 is TGTGCCAGCAGCCAAGATCCGGGGGCGCTTAGCAATCAGCCCCAGCATTTT.

This sequence joins TRBV27 and TRBJ1-4; no reliable D call. Trimming pared 6 bases from V and 8 bases from J, leaving 13 bases between. The V gene's germline CDR1 is MNHEY and CDR2 SMNVEV (reference sequence). The CDR3 totals 13 residues. The CDR3 coding sequence is TGTGCCAGCAGCTTCCGGGGAGAGGAAAAACTGTTTTTT. Translation gives CASSFRGEEKLFF. Looking up the rest from reference TRBV27 and TRBJ1-4 gives the full variable domain: EAQVTQNPRYLITVTGKKLTVTCSQNMNHEYMSWYRQDPGLGLRQIYYSMNVEVTDKGDVPEGYKVSRKEKRNFPLILESPSPNQTSLYFCASSFRGEEKLFFGSGTQLSVL.

The chain joins TRBV6-5 to TRBJ2-7; 7 bases agree with TRBD1. Germline loops: CDR1 MNHEY, CDR2 SVGAGI. The CDR3 has 13 residues. V lost 6 bases and J lost 3; bases outside the gene matches: 5. As DNA, the CDR3 is TGTGCCAGCAGGGGGGACAGCTACTACGAGCAGTACTTC. Its protein product is CASRGDSYYEQYF.